This TCR beta chain emerged from a study of blood T cell repertoires in COVID-19. Study details: Among Cohort 3 donors, those recovered had two negative PCRs, clearance, or symptom resolution. COVID-19 samples from acute and convalescent phases originated in the United States, Italy and Spain. The analysed material was cDNA or gDNA that came from T cells, B-cell-depleted T cells, or PBMCs.

Germline V gene sequence: CDR1 SGHRS, CDR2 YFSETQ. This CDR3 contains 15 residues. The V segment lost 4 bases and the J segment 5 bases; nucleotides outside the gene matches: 5. Sequencing was performed with immunoSEQ multiplex PCR; in TCRdb, only in-frame clones are kept and a portion is missing. The sample contains around 290,000 clones, 88% of which appear only once. The receptor was isolated from a woman aged 60-75 years in a cohort exposed to, infected with or recovered from COVID-19 (not recorded which). Sequenced material: PBMCs or T cells enriched from blood (not recorded which). The chain uses TRBV5-1 and TRBJ2-2; 10 nucleotides agree with TRBD1. CDR3 in amino acids: CASSPGDRGTGELFF. The CDR3 DNA reads as TGCGCCAGCAGCCCAGGGGACAGGGGAACCGGGGAGCTGTTTTTT.